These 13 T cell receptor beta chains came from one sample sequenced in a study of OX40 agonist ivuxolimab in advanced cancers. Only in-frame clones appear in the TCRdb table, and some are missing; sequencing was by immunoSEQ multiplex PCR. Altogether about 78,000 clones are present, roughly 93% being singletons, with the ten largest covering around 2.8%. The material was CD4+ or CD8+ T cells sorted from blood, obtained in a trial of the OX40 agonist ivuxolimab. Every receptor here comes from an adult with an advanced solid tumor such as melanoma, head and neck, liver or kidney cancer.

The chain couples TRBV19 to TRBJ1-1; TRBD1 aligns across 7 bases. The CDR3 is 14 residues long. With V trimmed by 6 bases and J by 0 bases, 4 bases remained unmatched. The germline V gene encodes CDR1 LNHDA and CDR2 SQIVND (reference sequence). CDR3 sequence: CASRRQGVNTEAFF. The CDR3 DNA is TGTGCCAGTAGAAGACAGGGAGTGAACACTGAAGCTTTCTTT.

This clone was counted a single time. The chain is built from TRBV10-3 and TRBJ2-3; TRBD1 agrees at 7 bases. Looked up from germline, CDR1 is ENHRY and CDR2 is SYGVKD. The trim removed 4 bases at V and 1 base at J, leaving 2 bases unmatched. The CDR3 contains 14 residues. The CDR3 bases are TGTGCCATCAGTGGCACAGGGGGCACAGATACGCAGTATTTT. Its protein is CAISGTGGTDTQYF.

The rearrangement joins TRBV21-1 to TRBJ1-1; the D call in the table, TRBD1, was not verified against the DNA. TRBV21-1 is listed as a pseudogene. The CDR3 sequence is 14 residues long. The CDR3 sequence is CASSNRQGAGSAFF. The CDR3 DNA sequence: TGTGCCAGCAGCAACAGGCAGGGGGCGGGATCAGCTTTCTTT.

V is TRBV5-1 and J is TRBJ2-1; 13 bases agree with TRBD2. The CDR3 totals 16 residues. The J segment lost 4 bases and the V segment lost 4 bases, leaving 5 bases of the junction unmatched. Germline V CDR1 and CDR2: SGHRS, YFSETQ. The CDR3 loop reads CASSELAGGTYNEQFF. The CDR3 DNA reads TGCGCCAGCAGCGAACTAGCGGGGGGGACTTACAATGAGCAGTTCTTC. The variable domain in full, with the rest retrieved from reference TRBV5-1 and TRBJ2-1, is KAGVTQTPRYLIKTRGQQVTLSCSPISGHRSVSWYQQTPGQGLQFLFEYFSETQRNKGNFPGRFSGRQFSNSRSEMNVSTLELGDSALYLCASSELAGGTYNEQFFGPGTRLTVL.

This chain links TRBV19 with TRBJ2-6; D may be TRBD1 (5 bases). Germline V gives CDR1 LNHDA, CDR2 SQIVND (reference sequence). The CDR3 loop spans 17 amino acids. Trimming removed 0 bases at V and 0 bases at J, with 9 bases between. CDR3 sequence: CASSIDRVGSGANVLTF. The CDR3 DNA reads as TGTGCCAGTAGTATAGACAGGGTTGGCTCTGGGGCCAACGTCCTGACTTTC.

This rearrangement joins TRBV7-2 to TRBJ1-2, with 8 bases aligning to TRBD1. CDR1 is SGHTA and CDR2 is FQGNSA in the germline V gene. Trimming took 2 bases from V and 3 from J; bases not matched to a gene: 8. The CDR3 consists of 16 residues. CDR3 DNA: TGTGCCAGCAGCTTACAGGGGGCGCGGAAGGACTATGGCTACACCTTC. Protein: CASSLQGARKDYGYTF.

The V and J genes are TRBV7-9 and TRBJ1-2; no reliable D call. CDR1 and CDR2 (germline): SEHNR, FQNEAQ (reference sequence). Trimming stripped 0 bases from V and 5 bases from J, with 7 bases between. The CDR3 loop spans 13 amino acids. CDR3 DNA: TGTGCCAGCAGCTTAGCGCCATTTTATGGCTACACCTTC. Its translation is CASSLAPFYGYTF.

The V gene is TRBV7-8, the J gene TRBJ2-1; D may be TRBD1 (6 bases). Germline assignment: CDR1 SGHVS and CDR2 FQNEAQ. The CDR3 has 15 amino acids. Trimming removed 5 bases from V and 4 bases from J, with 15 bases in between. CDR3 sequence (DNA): TGTGCCAGCAGCCCACGGGACACCCCTTACAATGAGCAGTTCTTC. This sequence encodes CASSPRDTPYNEQFF.

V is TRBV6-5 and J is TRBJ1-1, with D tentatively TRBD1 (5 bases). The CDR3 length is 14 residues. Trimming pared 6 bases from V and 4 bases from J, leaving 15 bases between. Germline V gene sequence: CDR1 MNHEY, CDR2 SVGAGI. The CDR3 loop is CASRYGGSTTEAFF. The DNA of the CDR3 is TGTGCCAGCAGGTACGGGGGGAGTACCACTGAAGCTTTCTTT.

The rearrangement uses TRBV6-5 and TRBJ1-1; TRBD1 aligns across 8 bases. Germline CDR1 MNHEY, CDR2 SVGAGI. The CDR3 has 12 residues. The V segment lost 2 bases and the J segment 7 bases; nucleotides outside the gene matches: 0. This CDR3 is CASSYDRGEAFF. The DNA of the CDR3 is TGTGCCAGCAGTTACGACAGGGGTGAAGCTTTCTTT.

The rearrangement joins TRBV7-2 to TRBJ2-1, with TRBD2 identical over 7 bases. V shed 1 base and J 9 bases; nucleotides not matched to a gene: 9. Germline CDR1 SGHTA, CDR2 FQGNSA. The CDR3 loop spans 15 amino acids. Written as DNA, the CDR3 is TGTGCCAGCAGCTTAGTGTCGGGAGGTCAGAGTGAGCAGTTCTTC. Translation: CASSLVSGGQSEQFF. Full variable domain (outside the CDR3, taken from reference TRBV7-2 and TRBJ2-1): GAGVSQSPSNKVTEKGKDVELRCDPISGHTALYWYRQSLGQGLEFLIYFQGNSAPDKSGLPSDRFSAERTGGSVSTLTIQRTQQEDSAVYLCASSLVSGGQSEQFFGPGTRLTVL.

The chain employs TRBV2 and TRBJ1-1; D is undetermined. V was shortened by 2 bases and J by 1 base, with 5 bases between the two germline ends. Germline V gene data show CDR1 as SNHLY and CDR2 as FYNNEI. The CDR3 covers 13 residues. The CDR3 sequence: CASSERGNTEAFF. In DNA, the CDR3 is TGTGCCAGCAGTGAAAGAGGGAACACTGAAGCTTTCTTT.

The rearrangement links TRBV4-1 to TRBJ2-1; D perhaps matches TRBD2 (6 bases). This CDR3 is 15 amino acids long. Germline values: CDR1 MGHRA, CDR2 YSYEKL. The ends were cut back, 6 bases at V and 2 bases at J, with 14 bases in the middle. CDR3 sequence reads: CASSLYGTPYNEQFF. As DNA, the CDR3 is TGCGCCAGCAGTCTCTACGGGACTCCCTACAATGAGCAGTTCTTC.